The 4 T cell receptor beta chains listed next were all sequenced from one sample in a study of blood T cell repertoires in COVID-19. Profiling relied on immunoSEQ multiplex PCR, and the TCRdb table lists in-frame clones only, not all of them. The data contain 95,000 to 110,000 clones, roughly 84% of them singletons. Material: peripheral blood. The source is a man aged 55 to 69 with acute or convalescent COVID-19.

This chain uses TRBV5-1 with TRBJ1-2, with 11 bases lining up with TRBD1. The CDR3 is 15 residues long. In germline, CDR1 is SGHRS, CDR2 YFSETQ. Germline trimming cut 3 bases from V and 8 bases from J; bases unmatched to any gene: 9. Here the CDR3 DNA reads TGCGCCAGCAGCTCTGAGGGACAGGGGGTCCTCGGCTACACCTTC. Its protein product is CASSSEGQGVLGYTF.

The rearrangement uses TRBV19 and TRBJ1-5; no reliable D call. The CDR3 consists of 12 residues. Germline CDR1 is LNHDA and CDR2 is SQIVND (reference sequence). V lost 6 bases and J lost 3, with 6 bases in between. The CDR3: CASSPSNQPQHF. In DNA, the CDR3 is TGTGCCAGTAGCCCCTCCAATCAGCCCCAGCATTTT.

The J gene is TRBJ1-2, the V gene TRBV7-9, with D uncertain. CDR1 is SEHNR and CDR2 is FQNEAQ in the germline V gene (reference sequence). The length of the CDR3 is 14 residues. V was cut by 4 bases and J by 2 bases, with 11 bases left in between. The CDR3 spells CASSSEDFNYGYTF. The CDR3 DNA is TGTGCCAGCAGCTCCGAAGACTTCAACTATGGCTACACCTTC.

The CDR3 DNA follows: TGTGCCAGCAGCTTAGACGGTCGCTCAAACACTGAAGCTTTCTTT. Amino acids: CASSLDGRSNTEAFF. This sequence joins TRBV7-8 and TRBJ1-1; no reliable D call. The CDR3 runs to 15 residues. CDR1 and CDR2 (germline): SGHVS, FQNEAQ. V was trimmed by 1 base and J by 2 bases, leaving 11 bases between them.